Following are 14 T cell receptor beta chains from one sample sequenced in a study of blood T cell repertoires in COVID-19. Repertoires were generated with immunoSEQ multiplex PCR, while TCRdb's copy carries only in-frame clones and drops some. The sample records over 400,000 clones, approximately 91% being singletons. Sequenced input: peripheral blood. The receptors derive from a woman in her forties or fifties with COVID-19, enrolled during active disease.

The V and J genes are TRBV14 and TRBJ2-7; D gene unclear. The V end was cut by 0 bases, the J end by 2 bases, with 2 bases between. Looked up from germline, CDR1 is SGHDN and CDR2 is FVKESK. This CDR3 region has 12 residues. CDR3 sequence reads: CASSQDTYEQYF. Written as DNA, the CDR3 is TGTGCCAGCAGCCAAGACACCTACGAGCAGTACTTC.

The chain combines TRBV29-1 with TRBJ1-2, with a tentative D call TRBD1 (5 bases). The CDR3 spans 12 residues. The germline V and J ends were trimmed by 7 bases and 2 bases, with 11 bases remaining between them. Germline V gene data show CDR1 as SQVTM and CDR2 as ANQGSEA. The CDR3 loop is CSATEINYGYTF. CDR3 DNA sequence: TGCAGCGCGACAGAGATCAACTATGGCTACACCTTC.

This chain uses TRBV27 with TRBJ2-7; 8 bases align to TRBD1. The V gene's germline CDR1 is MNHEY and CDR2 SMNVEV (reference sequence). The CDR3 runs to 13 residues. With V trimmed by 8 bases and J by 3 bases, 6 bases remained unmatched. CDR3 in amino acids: CASAPGQVYEQYF. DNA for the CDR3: TGTGCCAGCGCACCGGGACAGGTCTACGAGCAGTACTTC.

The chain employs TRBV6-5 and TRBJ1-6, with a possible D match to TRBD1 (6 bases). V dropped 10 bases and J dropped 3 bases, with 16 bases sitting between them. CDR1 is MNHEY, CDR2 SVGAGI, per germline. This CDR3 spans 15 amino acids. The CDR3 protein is CATFQGLGYNSPLHF. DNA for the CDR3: TGTGCCACCTTCCAGGGGCTCGGCTATAATTCACCCCTCCACTTT.

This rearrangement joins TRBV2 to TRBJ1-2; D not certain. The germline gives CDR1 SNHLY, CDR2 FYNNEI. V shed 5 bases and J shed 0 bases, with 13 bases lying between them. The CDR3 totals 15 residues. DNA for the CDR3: TGTGCCAGCAGTCCTCGCGGGGATTCTAACTATGGCTACACCTTC. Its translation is CASSPRGDSNYGYTF.

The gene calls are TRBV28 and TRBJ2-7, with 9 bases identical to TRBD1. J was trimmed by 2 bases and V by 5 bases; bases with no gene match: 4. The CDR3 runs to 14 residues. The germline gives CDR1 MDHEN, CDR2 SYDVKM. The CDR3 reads CASSPGQGAYEQYF. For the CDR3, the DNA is TGTGCCAGCAGTCCGGGACAGGGAGCCTACGAGCAGTACTTC.

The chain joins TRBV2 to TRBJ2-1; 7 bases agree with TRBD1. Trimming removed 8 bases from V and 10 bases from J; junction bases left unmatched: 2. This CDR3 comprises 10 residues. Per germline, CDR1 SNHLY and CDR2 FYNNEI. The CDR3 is CASLGQEQFF. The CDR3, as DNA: TGTGCCAGCCTGGGACAGGAGCAGTTCTTC.

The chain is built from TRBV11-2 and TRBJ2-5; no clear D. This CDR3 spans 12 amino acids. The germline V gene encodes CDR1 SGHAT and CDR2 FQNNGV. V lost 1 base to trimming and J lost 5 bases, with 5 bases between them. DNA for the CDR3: TGTGCCAGCAGCTTAGTCGTCGAGACCCAGTACTTC. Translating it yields CASSLVVETQYF.

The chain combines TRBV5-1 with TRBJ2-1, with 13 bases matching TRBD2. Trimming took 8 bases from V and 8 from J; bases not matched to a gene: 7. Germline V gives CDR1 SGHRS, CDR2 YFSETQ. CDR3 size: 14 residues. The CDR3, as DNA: TGCGCCAGTAAACTAGCGGGGGGGCGGTATGAGCAGTTCTTC. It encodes CASKLAGGRYEQFF.

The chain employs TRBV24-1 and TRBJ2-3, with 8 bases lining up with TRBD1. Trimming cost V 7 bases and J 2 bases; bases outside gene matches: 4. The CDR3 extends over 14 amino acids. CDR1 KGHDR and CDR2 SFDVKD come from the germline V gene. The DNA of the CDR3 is TGTGCCACCAGCCCGGGACAGGCCACAGATACGCAGTATTTT. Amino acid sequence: CATSPGQATDTQYF.

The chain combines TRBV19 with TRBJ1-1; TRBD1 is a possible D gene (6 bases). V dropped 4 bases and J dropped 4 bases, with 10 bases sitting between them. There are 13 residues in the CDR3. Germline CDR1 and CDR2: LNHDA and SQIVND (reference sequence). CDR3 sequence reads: CASSTGEFTEAFF. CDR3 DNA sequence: TGTGCCAGTAGTACAGGGGAGTTCACTGAAGCTTTCTTT.

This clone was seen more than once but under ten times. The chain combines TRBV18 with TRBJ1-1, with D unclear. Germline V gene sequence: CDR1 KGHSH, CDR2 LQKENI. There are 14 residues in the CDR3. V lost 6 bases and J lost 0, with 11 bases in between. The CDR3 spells CASSLQAMNTEAFF. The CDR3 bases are TGTGCCAGCTCCCTCCAGGCCATGAACACTGAAGCTTTCTTT.

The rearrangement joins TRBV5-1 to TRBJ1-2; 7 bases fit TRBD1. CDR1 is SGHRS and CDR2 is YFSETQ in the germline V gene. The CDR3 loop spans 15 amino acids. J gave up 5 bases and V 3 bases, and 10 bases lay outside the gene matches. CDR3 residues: CASSWGLGGEYGYTF. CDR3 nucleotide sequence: TGCGCCAGCAGCTGGGGTCTAGGGGGCGAATATGGCTACACCTTC.

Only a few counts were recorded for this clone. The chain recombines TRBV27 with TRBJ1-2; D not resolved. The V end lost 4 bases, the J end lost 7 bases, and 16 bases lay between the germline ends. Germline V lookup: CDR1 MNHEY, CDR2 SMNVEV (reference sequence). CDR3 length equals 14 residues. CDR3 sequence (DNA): TGTGCCAGCAGTTCTCGTCCATTCGGTTCTGGCTACACCTTC. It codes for CASSSRPFGSGYTF.